This paragraph covers one TCR beta chain sequence. Its target is unknown. The sample comes from a study of post-analysis software for immune sequencing data. The V and J ends lost 3 bases and 0 bases respectively, with 14 bases between them. The CDR3 is 16 residues long. The germline gives CDR1 MDHEN, CDR2 SYDVKM. Prepared libraries of TCR beta cDNA carried unique molecular identifiers. From approximately 1 to 10 million T cells, 500,000 or so cDNA molecules were obtained. TCRdb fed the PCR reads into MiXCR, producing one record per CDR3 protein. Of hundreds of thousands of distinct CDR3 sequences in the sample, 30% to 40% are singletons; the top ten hold under 9%. General study results and limits: Normalized Chao1 diversity was significantly reduced in patients versus controls. Samples from one preparation batch, clustered by F measure, grouped strongly together. Patients had higher frequencies than controls of a few TRBV segments, including TRBV5-6, TRBV5-1 and TRBV20-1.

The chain uses TRBV28 and TRBJ2-5; D possibly corresponds to TRBD1 (6 bases). This TCR came from a girl aged 2 to 9 with multiple sclerosis. Sequenced input: blood. CDR3 amino acids: CASSFVGASYQETQYF. CDR3 nucleotide sequence: TGTGCCAGCAGTTTTGTGGGGGCCTCGTACCAAGAGACCCAGTACTTC.